This T cell receptor (beta chain) was retrieved from a study of shared clonotypes between healthy human individuals. General observations from the study: In this cohort, only blood was sampled, and tissue repertoires likely differ.

Per the germline V gene, CDR1 is LGHNA and CDR2 is YNFKEQ. There are 16 residues in the CDR3. V was clipped by 1 base and J by 2 bases; unmatched bases: 5. Comments on this clone: No antigen is known for it.

CD45RA+ naive and CD45RA-negative memory subsets were separated from CD4+ cells. When replicate PCRs were run on sorted subsets, they used about 200 ng DNA, about 30,000 T cell genomes. Assay used: immunoSEQ multiplex PCR; TCRdb lists only in-frame clones, some missing. The sample records about 530,000 clones, 90% to 97% being singletons. Sequencing was carried out using naive CD4+ T cells sorted from blood. Subset specified: CD45RA+ positively selected. The V and J genes are TRBV4-2 and TRBJ2-1; 7 nucleotides agree with TRBD2. The clonotype was recovered from a woman younger than 45 in good health. This CDR3 reads CASSQGPGGTYNEQFF. In DNA, the CDR3 is TGTGCCAGCAGCCAAGGCCCCGGGGGGACCTACAATGAGCAGTTCTTC.